Listed below are T cell receptor beta chains from one sample, sequenced in a study of beta chain features in type 1 diabetes. Sequencing was performed with immunoSEQ multiplex PCR; in TCRdb, only in-frame clones are kept and a portion is missing. The sample lists about 160,000 clones, 9% occurring once. Sequences were obtained from central memory CD4+ T cells from blood. The source of these receptors is a woman aged 30 to 39 with type 1 diabetes. Both conserved end residues are part of each CDR3. The D gene is left open where the match is weak. Part of the rows lack a size; the others show once, few, many or a class for expanded clones.

>TRBD1|TRBV5-6|TRBJ1-2|-
CASSLAPGQLFYGYTF
TGTGCCAGCAGCTTGGCTCCGGGACAGCTTTTCTATGGCTACACCTTC
>-|TRBV21-1|TRBJ2-1|few
CASSKRASGSSYNEQFF
TGTGCCAGCAGCAAACGGGCTAGCGGGTCGTCCTACAATGAGCAGTTCTTC
>-|TRBV19|TRBJ2-5|-
CASSIRSGPYQETQYF
TGTGCCAGTAGTATTCGGAGCGGACCGTACCAAGAGACCCAGTACTTC
>-|TRBV19|TRBJ2-1|many
CASSGTGGYNEQFF
TGTGCCAGTAGTGGGACTGGGGGATACAATGAGCAGTTCTTC
>TRBD1|TRBV6-1|TRBJ1-5|-
CASSPGQVESQPQHF
TGTGCCAGCAGCCCGGGACAGGTGGAAAGTCAGCCCCAGCATTTT
>-|TRBV5-4|TRBJ2-7|few
CASSAAGTLHHEQYF
TGTGCCAGCAGCGCGGCCGGGACTCTCCACCACGAGCAGTACTTC
>-|TRBV6-5|TRBJ2-2|few
CASSYDGGANTGELFF
TGTGCCAGCAGTTATGACGGGGGAGCGAACACCGGGGAGCTGTTTTTT
>TRBD2|TRBV27|TRBJ2-1|-
CASSLTSVSYNEQFF
TGTGCCAGCAGTTTGACTAGCGTGTCCTACAATGAGCAGTTCTTC
>TRBD1|TRBV7-9|TRBJ2-3|-
CASSPGQGTHDTQYF
TGTGCCAGCAGCCCGGGACAGGGGACTCATGATACGCAGTATTTT
>TRBD1|TRBV7-8|TRBJ2-6|-
CASSLYRMGQGIAVGANVLTF
TGTGCCAGCAGCTTATATCGTATGGGACAGGGGATTGCGGTTGGGGCCAACGTCCTGACTTTC
>-|TRBV11-2|TRBJ2-2|few
CASSFGGNTGELFF
TGTGCCAGCAGCTTCGGGGGAAACACCGGGGAGCTGTTTTTT
>-|TRBV5-1|TRBJ2-6|few
CASSLEPGQGYSGANVLTF
TGCGCCAGCAGCTTGGAACCGGGACAAGGCTACTCTGGGGCCAACGTCCTGACTTTC
>TRBD1|TRBV29-1|TRBJ1-2|few
CSVEGGTGKNYGYTF
TGCAGCGTTGAAGGCGGGACAGGAAAGAACTATGGCTACACCTTC
>TRBD1|TRBV7-3|TRBJ2-1|few
CASSRNMVGTGGLNEQFF
TGTGCCAGCAGTCGTAATATGGTCGGGACAGGGGGCTTAAATGAGCAGTTCTTC
>TRBD2|TRBV11-2|TRBJ2-1|-
CASSRLAGSKGEQFF
TGTGCCAGCAGCCGCCTAGCGGGATCTAAGGGGGAGCAGTTCTTC
>TRBD1|TRBV5-4|TRBJ2-3|few
CASSPDRGGDTQYF
TGTGCCAGCAGCCCCGACAGGGGAGGAGATACGCAGTATTTT
>TRBD2|TRBV19|TRBJ2-2|few
CASRRTGGAGELFF
TGTGCCAGTAGAAGAACGGGAGGGGCCGGGGAGCTGTTTTTT
>TRBD1|TRBV28|TRBJ1-5|few
CASSSMGTGPQPQHF
TGTGCCAGCAGTTCGATGGGGACAGGGCCTCAGCCCCAGCATTTT
>-|TRBV7-8|TRBJ2-5|few
CASSLSVGIQETQYF
TGTGCCAGCAGCCTTAGTGTCGGGATCCAAGAGACCCAGTACTTC
>-|TRBV5-6|TRBJ2-7|few
CASSGMTRRSYEQYF
TGTGCCAGCAGCGGAATGACACGCCGCTCCTACGAGCAGTACTTC
>TRBD2|TRBV6-1|TRBJ2-3|-
CAISQREGGADTQYF
TGTGCCATCAGCCAGCGGGAGGGCGGAGCCGATACGCAGTATTTT
>-|TRBV13|TRBJ1-2|-
CASSSSGGHYGYTF
TGTGCCAGCAGCTCCTCCGGGGGTCACTATGGCTACACCTTC